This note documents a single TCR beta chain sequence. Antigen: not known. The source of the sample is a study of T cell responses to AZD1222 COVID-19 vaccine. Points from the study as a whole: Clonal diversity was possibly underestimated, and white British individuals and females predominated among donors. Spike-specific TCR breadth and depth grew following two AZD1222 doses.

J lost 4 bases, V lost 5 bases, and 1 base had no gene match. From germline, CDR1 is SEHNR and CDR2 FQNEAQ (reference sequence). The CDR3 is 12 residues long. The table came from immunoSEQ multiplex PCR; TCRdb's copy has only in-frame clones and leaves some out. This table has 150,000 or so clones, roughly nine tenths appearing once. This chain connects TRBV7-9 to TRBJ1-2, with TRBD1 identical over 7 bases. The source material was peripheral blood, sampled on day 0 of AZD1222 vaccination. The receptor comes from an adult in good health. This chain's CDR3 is CASSRDSYGYTF. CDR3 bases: TGTGCCAGCAGCCGGGACAGCTATGGCTACACCTTC.